Listed here are 2 T cell receptor beta chains from one sample, sequenced in a study of blood T cell repertoires in COVID-19 (TCRdb year 2020). The protocol used for the library was the immunoSEQ multiplex PCR assay. This is the immuneACCESS table as TCRdb keeps it, with only in-frame sequences that have V and J called. A part of the clones is gone; compared with another copy, unresolved V genes explain less than half, and the rest is unexplained. This sample holds about 240,000 clones; 82% were observed only once. Under 15% of the sample is in the top ten clones. The sequencing input was peripheral blood. The receptor source for this set is a woman aged 55 to 70 with active or convalescent COVID-19.

The V and J genes are TRBV7-9 and TRBJ1-1; D is perhaps TRBD1 (5 bases). The length of the CDR3 is 13 residues. The V end lost 4 bases, the J end lost 1 base, and 7 bases lay between the germline ends. The germline V gene encodes CDR1 SEHNR and CDR2 FQNEAQ (reference sequence). CDR3 protein: CASSSQGNTEAFF. The DNA of the CDR3 is TGTGCCAGCAGCTCCCAGGGGAACACTGAAGCTTTCTTT.

V usage is TRBV2 and J usage is TRBJ2-1; 8 bases fit TRBD1. CDR1 and CDR2 (germline): SNHLY, FYNNEI. CDR3 size: 14 residues. Unmatched junction bases numbered 5, after V lost 4 bases and J lost 6 bases. The CDR3 DNA sequence: TGTGCCAGCAGTGGGGCGGGACAGGTCAATGAGCAGTTCTTC. Translated, it gives CASSGAGQVNEQFF.